This T cell receptor (beta chain) is from a study of control samples from healthy donors and cancer patients. V gave up 1 base and J gave up 5 bases, with 20 bases separating them. Germline V gene data show CDR1 as SGHDT and CDR2 as YYEEEE. The CDR3 length is 17 residues. TCRdb keeps only in-frame clones here, not all; method: immunoSEQ multiplex PCR. The sample comprises more than 95,000 clones, 88% of which are singletons, and 2.3% rests with the top ten. The sequenced sample was blood. This receptor was taken from a woman aged 70-85 years in good health. The chain couples TRBV5-6 to TRBJ2-3; the D gene is possibly TRBD2 (6 bases). DNA of the CDR3: TGTGCCAGCAGCTTGAGGCCCCCAATCGCCGGGGGAGATACGCAGTATTTT. Translating it yields CASSLRPPIAGGDTQYF.